This T cell receptor beta chain was identified during a study of cytomegalovirus exposure and HLA in healthy donors. The germline CDR1 and CDR2 sequences are SQVTM and ANQGSEA. The CDR3 consists of 16 residues. V trimming: 4 bases; J trimming: 2 bases; junction bases outside the gene matches: 8. The PCR made use of 60 Vbeta and 13 Jbeta primers. The method was immunoSEQ multiplex PCR; TCRdb's version includes in-frame clones alone and lacks a portion of them. The sample lists around 150,000 clones, around 75% occurring once. The source is a male donor in good health and CMV-seronegative. Sequencing was done on a sample of PBMCs. The chain carries TRBV29-1 and TRBJ2-2; TRBD2 matches 9 bases. The CDR3: CSVGKRTSVNTGELFF. The CDR3 region has the DNA TGCAGCGTTGGAAAGAGGACTAGCGTAAACACCGGGGAGCTGTTTTTT.